These 31 T cell receptor beta chains came from one sample sequenced in a study of OX40 agonist ivuxolimab in advanced cancers. The method was immunoSEQ multiplex PCR; TCRdb's version includes in-frame clones alone and lacks a portion of them. The data contain approximately 25,000 clones, 75% to 80% of them singletons. The source material was CD4+ or CD8+ T cells sorted from blood, sampled in a trial of the OX40 agonist ivuxolimab. These receptors were obtained from an adult with an advanced solid tumor such as melanoma, head and neck, liver or kidney cancer.

This sequence joins TRBV10-1 and TRBJ2-3, with D tentatively TRBD2 (5 bases). This CDR3 spans 11 amino acids. V gave up 3 bases and J gave up 10 bases, with 8 bases separating them. Per germline, CDR1 WNHNN and CDR2 SYGVQD (reference sequence). The CDR3, as DNA: TGCGCCAGCAGTGAAGCGGTAGCGCAGTATTTT. This encodes CASSEAVAQYF.

In its sample, this clone was seen a few times. The V gene is TRBV6-5, the J gene TRBJ1-2, with 9 bases lining up with TRBD1. The germline V gene encodes CDR1 MNHEY and CDR2 SVGAGI. Trimming took 6 bases from V and 6 from J; bases not matched to a gene: 2. The CDR3 covers 12 residues. CDR3 coding DNA: TGTGCCAGCAGGAGGACAGGGGATGGCTACACCTTC. This codes for CASRRTGDGYTF.

The rearrangement joins TRBV15 to TRBJ2-1; 10 positions match TRBD2. The CDR3 length is 16 residues. Germline V CDR1 and CDR2: LNHNV, YYDKDF (reference sequence). V was pared by 0 bases and J by 9 bases, with 8 bases of the junction left unmatched. Written as DNA, the CDR3 is TGTGCCACCAGCAGAGATCGGAATAGCGGGAGGCGTGAGCAGTTCTTC. Protein sequence: CATSRDRNSGRREQFF. The full variable domain, with the rest looked up from reference TRBV15 and TRBJ2-1, is DAMVIQNPRYQVTQFGKPVTLSCSQTLNHNVMYWYQQKSSQAPKLLFHYYDKDFNNEADTPDNFQSRRPNTSFCFLDIRSPGLGDTAMYLCATSRDRNSGRREQFFGPGTRLTVL.

This clone occurred many times. CDR3 protein: CAWKAGGVGALHF. The CDR3, as DNA: TGTGCCTGGAAAGCGGGTGGGGTCGGGGCCCTCCACTTT. This chain links TRBV30 with TRBJ1-6; D unclear. Germline loops: CDR1 GTSNPN, CDR2 SVGIG (reference sequence). The CDR3 has 13 amino acids. Between the trimmed V and J ends, which lost 4 bases and 14 bases, there was a span of 18 bases.

This sequence joins TRBV7-3 and TRBJ2-7; a weak D match, TRBD1 (5 bases). V was clipped by 5 bases and J by 0 bases, with 23 bases between them. Germline-derived CDR1 and CDR2 are SGHTA and FQGTGA. This CDR3 is built from 18 residues. CDR3 in DNA: TGTGCCAGCAGCCCATGTGACAGACAACGTACTATCTCCTACGAGCAGTACTTC. Translating gives CASSPCDRQRTISYEQYF.

The V call is TRBV9, the J call TRBJ1-4, with TRBD1 identical over 7 bases. The junction had 3 bases not matched to a gene; V was cut back by 2 bases and J by 8 bases. This CDR3 spans 13 amino acids. The V gene's germline CDR1 is SGDLS and CDR2 YYNGEE. The CDR3 is CASSVTGYEKLFF. The CDR3 coding sequence is TGTGCCAGCAGCGTGACAGGGTACGAAAAACTGTTTTTT.

The chain recombines TRBV7-9 with TRBJ2-1; D unresolved. This CDR3 is 14 amino acids long. The V gene's germline CDR1 is SEHNR and CDR2 FQNEAQ (reference sequence). V lost 1 base and J lost 8, with 12 bases in between. CDR3 nucleotides: TGTGCCAGCAGCTTAGGGGCCTCCAGCCATGAGCAGTTCTTC. Protein product: CASSLGASSHEQFF. Variable domain in full (rest from reference TRBV7-9 and TRBJ2-1): DTGVSQNPRHKITKRGQNVTFRCDPISEHNRLYWYRQTLGQGPEFLTYFQNEAQLEKSRLLSDRFSAERPKGSFSTLEIQRTEQGDSAMYLCASSLGASSHEQFFGPGTRLTVL.

The gene calls are TRBV19 and TRBJ2-1; 9 nucleotides align to TRBD1. Trimming cost V 3 bases and J 5 bases; bases outside gene matches: 5. The CDR3 spans 15 residues. The germline CDR1 and CDR2 sequences are LNHDA and SQIVND (reference sequence). CDR3 in DNA: TGTGCCAGTAGTATTACAGGGGGCAGCCACAATGAGCAGTTCTTC. It is translated as CASSITGGSHNEQFF.

The chain recombines TRBV7-3 with TRBJ2-5; D is ambiguous. This CDR3 contains 13 residues. Germline V gives CDR1 SGHTA, CDR2 FQGTGA. V shed 5 bases and J shed 1 base, with 8 bases lying between them. CDR3 DNA sequence: TGTGCCAGCAGCACGACACCCCAAGAGACCCAGTACTTC. Protein sequence: CASSTTPQETQYF.

About this clone: A junction end diverges from the germline sequence, so it may reflect a read error. The rearrangement links TRBV4-2 to TRBJ2-2, with a tentative D call TRBD2 (6 bases). This CDR3 region has 14 residues. CDR1 is LGHNA and CDR2 is YNFKEQ in the germline V gene. Written as DNA, the CDR3 is TGTGCCACCGGAGGGTCTGGATTCACCGGGGAGCTGTCTTTT. Translating gives CATGGSGFTGELSF.

The V gene is TRBV19, the J gene TRBJ2-2; a possible D gene is TRBD2 (6 bases). The CDR3 runs to 19 residues. Germline lookup yields CDR1 LNHDA and CDR2 SQIVND (reference sequence). V lost 6 bases and J 3 bases, leaving 26 bases between the germline ends. Here the CDR3 DNA reads TGTGCCAGTAGCTTTCCTTTGGGAGGAGTGGGGAAGCACACCGGGGAGCTGTTTTTT. The encoded protein is CASSFPLGGVGKHTGELFF.

This rearrangement joins TRBV4-3 to TRBJ2-3, with D possibly being TRBD2 (9 bases). Germline values: CDR1 LGHNA, CDR2 YSLEER. CDR3 length: 18 amino acids. The V end was cut by 1 base, the J end by 3 bases, with 20 bases between. CDR3 protein: CASSQAPQGAGGTDTQYF. The DNA for the CDR3 is TGCGCCAGCAGCCAAGCGCCCCAGGGGGCGGGAGGGACAGATACGCAGTATTTT.

V gene TRBV19 combines with J gene TRBJ1-5; D remains unclear. The V end was cut by 3 bases, the J end by 1 base, with 13 bases between. This CDR3 contains 16 residues. The germline V gene has CDR1 LNHDA and CDR2 SQIVND (reference sequence). The CDR3 DNA sequence: TGTGCCAGTAGTATTTCTTTGATTGGGAGCAATCAGCCCCAGCATTTT. Its protein product is CASSISLIGSNQPQHF.

This sequence joins TRBV10-1 and TRBJ2-5, with D possibly being TRBD1 (6 bases). The germline V and J ends were trimmed by 5 bases and 1 base, with 11 bases remaining between them. Per the germline V gene, CDR1 is WNHNN and CDR2 is SYGVQD (reference sequence). The CDR3 consists of 14 residues. The CDR3, as DNA: TGCGCCAGCAGTCACCCAGGGGTCCAAGAGACCCAGTACTTC. Translation gives CASSHPGVQETQYF.

The CDR3: CASSYALTGQDYEQYF. The CDR3 DNA follows: TGTGCCAGCAGTTACGCCTTGACAGGGCAAGACTACGAGCAGTACTTC. This chain connects TRBV6-5 to TRBJ2-7, with 7 bases fitting TRBD1. Germline V gene data show CDR1 as MNHEY and CDR2 as SVGAGI. This CDR3 has 16 residues. With V trimmed by 2 bases and J by 3 bases, 10 bases remained unmatched.

The chain is built from TRBV21-1 and TRBJ2-5. The end of the DNA is better explained by TRBJ2-7, so the J call may be wrong. TRBV21-1 is classified as a pseudogene. This CDR3 comprises 13 residues. The CDR3 coding sequence is TGTGCCAGCAGCAAAGATGGCCCCTACGAGCAGTACTTC. Its translation: CASSKDGPYEQYF.

This rearrangement joins TRBV9 to TRBJ2-5; D unclear. The CDR3 runs 16 residues. The V and J ends lost 0 bases and 5 bases respectively, with 17 bases between them. Germline assignment: CDR1 SGDLS and CDR2 YYNGEE. The DNA of the CDR3 is TGTGCCAGCAGCGTAGCTACCTCTGCCACGAGGGAGACCCAGTACTTC. As protein: CASSVATSATRETQYF. Based on the CDR3 plus reference TRBV9 and TRBJ2-5, the full variable domain is DSGVTQTPKHLITATGQRVTLRCSPRSGDLSVYWYQQSLDQGLQFLIQYYNGEERAKGNILERFSAQQFPDLHSELNLSSLELGDSALYFCASSVATSATRETQYFGPGTRLLVL.

The chain employs TRBV5-6 and TRBJ2-1; unclear D gene. Germline loops: CDR1 SGHDT, CDR2 YYEEEE. This CDR3 is built from 15 residues. The V and J ends lost 4 bases and 0 bases respectively, with 11 bases between them. DNA of the CDR3: TGTGCCAGCAGCAGGGATTCTAGCTCCTACAATGAGCAGTTCTTC. Protein product: CASSRDSSSYNEQFF. The variable domain in full, with the rest retrieved from reference TRBV5-6 and TRBJ2-1, is DAGVTQSPTHLIKTRGQQVTLRCSPKSGHDTVSWYQQALGQGPQFIFQYYEEEERQRGNFPDRFSGHQFPNYSSELNVNALLLGDSALYLCASSRDSSSYNEQFFGPGTRLTVL.

This rearrangement joins TRBV27 to TRBJ2-7, with D maybe TRBD2 (5 bases). This CDR3 contains 11 residues. The ends were cut back, 10 bases at V and 4 bases at J, with 11 bases in the middle. Germline CDR1 reads MNHEY; CDR2 reads SMNVEV (reference sequence). The CDR3 DNA sequence: TGTGCCATCGGGAACCAATACGAGCAGTACTTC. Translated: CAIGNQYEQYF.

The chain has TRBV5-6 and TRBJ1-3; D gene ambiguous. V lost 2 bases to trimming and J lost 4 bases, with 4 bases between them. Germline V gene lookup returns CDR1 SGHDT and CDR2 YYEEEE. The CDR3 is 12 residues long. The DNA for the CDR3 is TGTGCCAGCAGCTTTCCCGGAAACACCATATATTTT. It codes for CASSFPGNTIYF.

The chain carries TRBV7-8 and TRBJ2-5; D may be TRBD2 (6 bases). Germline lookup yields CDR1 SGHVS and CDR2 FQNEAQ. The CDR3 runs to 15 residues. The V and J ends lost 1 base and 4 bases respectively, with 13 bases between them. The CDR3 loop reads CASSLGRRVGETQYF. In DNA, the CDR3 is TGTGCCAGCAGCTTAGGGAGGAGGGTTGGAGAGACCCAGTACTTC.

The genes are TRBV28 and TRBJ2-1, with 9 nucleotides matching TRBD2. Per germline, CDR1 MDHEN and CDR2 SYDVKM. The CDR3 has 18 residues. After removal of 7 bases from V and 6 bases from J, the junction contained 19 bases not matched to a gene. Here the CDR3 DNA reads TGTGCCAGCACTCCCCCGCGGCTAGCGGGATTTCCGGGCAATGAGCAGTTCTTC. Translating gives CASTPPRLAGFPGNEQFF.

This sequence joins TRBV5-1 and TRBJ2-1; 13 bases are a match to TRBD2. From germline, CDR1 is SGHRS and CDR2 YFSETQ. This CDR3 is 17 amino acids long. Trimming removed 0 bases from V and 4 bases from J; junction bases left unmatched: 4. CDR3 nucleotides: TGCGCCAGCAGCTTGGGGGGACTAGCGGGGAGTTACAATGAGCAGTTCTTC. Its translation is CASSLGGLAGSYNEQFF.

The CDR3 nucleotides are TGTGCCAGCAGTTTAGAACTATCTCTGACAGGGGGGGCACCAAGAAACATTCAGTACTTC. Translation gives CASSLELSLTGGAPRNIQYF. The chain has TRBV28 and TRBJ2-4, with TRBD1 matching 9 bases. Germline V gene lookup returns CDR1 MDHEN and CDR2 SYDVKM. This CDR3 is 20 amino acids long. The J segment lost 6 bases and the V segment lost 2 bases, leaving 20 bases of the junction unmatched.

V is TRBV6-6 and J is TRBJ2-5; D is possibly TRBD2 (5 bases). V was cut by 3 bases and J by 7 bases, with 12 bases left in between. Germline V gene lookup returns CDR1 MNHNY and CDR2 SVGAGI (reference sequence). CDR3 length: 13 residues. The CDR3 loop reads CASSYGNGGTQYF. CDR3 coding DNA: TGTGCCAGCAGTTATGGAAACGGAGGGACCCAGTACTTC.

The V call is TRBV27, the J call TRBJ1-1; D not resolved. This CDR3 is built from 16 residues. Germline V CDR1 and CDR2: MNHEY, SMNVEV (reference sequence). The V and J ends lost 0 bases and 6 bases respectively, with 17 bases between them. CDR3 in DNA: TGTGCCAGCAGTTTATCCCCGACACTCCTGTTTTCTGAAGCTTTCTTT. It encodes CASSLSPTLLFSEAFF.

This clone was observed once. This rearrangement joins TRBV19 to TRBJ2-1, with a weak D call TRBD1 (6 bases). V lost 7 bases and J lost 2, with 12 bases in between. The germline CDR1 and CDR2 sequences are LNHDA and SQIVND (reference sequence). The CDR3 is 14 amino acids. The CDR3 reads CASTPTGTYNEQFF. In nucleotides, the CDR3 is TGTGCCAGTACCCCGACAGGAACCTACAATGAGCAGTTCTTC.

This clone was observed a handful of times. This chain joins TRBV5-6 and TRBJ1-5; 9 nucleotides match TRBD1. There are 17 residues in the CDR3. V shed 0 bases, J shed 1 base, and the junction held 5 bases outside the gene matches. Germline CDR1 and CDR2: SGHDT and YYEEEE. CDR3 coding DNA: TGTGCCAGCAGCTTGGCAACAGGGGGCGTAAGCAATCAGCCCCAGCATTTT. It is translated as CASSLATGGVSNQPQHF.

The chain uses TRBV19 and TRBJ2-6; 7 nucleotides match TRBD2. The junction had 9 bases not matched to a gene; V was cut back by 4 bases and J by 9 bases. The CDR3 totals 15 residues. Germline lookup yields CDR1 LNHDA and CDR2 SQIVND (reference sequence). CDR3 region: CASSTNLGGHNVLTF. For the CDR3, the DNA is TGTGCCAGTAGTACGAATTTGGGAGGGCACAACGTCCTGACTTTC.

The chain joins TRBV5-1 to TRBJ1-2; perhaps TRBD1 as D (5 bases). The CDR3 consists of 13 residues. V dropped 4 bases and J dropped 2 bases, with 9 bases sitting between them. CDR1 is SGHRS and CDR2 is YFSETQ in the germline V gene. The CDR3 spells CASSQEGNYGYTF. The CDR3 DNA is TGCGCCAGCAGCCAAGAGGGGAACTATGGCTACACCTTC.

The CDR3 loop is CAWTSGTGDSPLHF. The CDR3 DNA reads as TGTGCCTGGACTTCCGGGACAGGGGACTCACCCCTCCACTTT. The chain employs TRBV30 and TRBJ1-6, with 10 bases fitting TRBD1. V shed 4 bases, J shed 10 bases, and the junction held 7 bases outside the gene matches. In germline, CDR1 is GTSNPN, CDR2 SVGIG (reference sequence). The CDR3 consists of 14 residues.